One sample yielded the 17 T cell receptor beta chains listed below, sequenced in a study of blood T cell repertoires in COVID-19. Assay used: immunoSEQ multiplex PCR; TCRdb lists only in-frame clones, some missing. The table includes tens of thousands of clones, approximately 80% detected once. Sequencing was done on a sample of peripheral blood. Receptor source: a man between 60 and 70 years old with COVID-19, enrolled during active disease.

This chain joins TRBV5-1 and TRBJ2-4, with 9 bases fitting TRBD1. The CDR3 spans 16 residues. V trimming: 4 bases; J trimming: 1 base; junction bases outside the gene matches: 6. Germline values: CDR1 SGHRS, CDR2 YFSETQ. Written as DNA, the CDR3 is TGCGCCAGCAGCACCCCTGGACAGGGGGCCAAAAACATTCAGTACTTC. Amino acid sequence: CASSTPGQGAKNIQYF.

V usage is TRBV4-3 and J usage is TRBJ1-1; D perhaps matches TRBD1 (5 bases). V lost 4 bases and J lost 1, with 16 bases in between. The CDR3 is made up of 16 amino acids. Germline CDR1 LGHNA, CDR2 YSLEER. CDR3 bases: TGCGCCAGCAGCCTACATACCCCCGGACAGAACACTGAAGCTTTCTTT. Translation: CASSLHTPGQNTEAFF.

CDR3 residues: CASSQDGKDQPQHF. Here the CDR3 DNA reads TGTGCCAGCAGCCAAGATGGCAAAGATCAGCCCCAGCATTTT. The chain carries TRBV4-2 and TRBJ1-5; no clear D. The V gene lost 0 bases and the J gene lost 5 bases, with 8 bases spanning the gap. The CDR3 has 14 amino acids. Germline V gives CDR1 LGHNA, CDR2 YNFKEQ.

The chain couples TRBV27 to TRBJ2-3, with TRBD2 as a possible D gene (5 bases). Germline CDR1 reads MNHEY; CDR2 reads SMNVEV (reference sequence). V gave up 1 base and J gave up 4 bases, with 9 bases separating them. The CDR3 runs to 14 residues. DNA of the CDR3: TGTGCCAGCAGTTTATACCCGGAGGCAGATACGCAGTATTTT. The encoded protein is CASSLYPEADTQYF.

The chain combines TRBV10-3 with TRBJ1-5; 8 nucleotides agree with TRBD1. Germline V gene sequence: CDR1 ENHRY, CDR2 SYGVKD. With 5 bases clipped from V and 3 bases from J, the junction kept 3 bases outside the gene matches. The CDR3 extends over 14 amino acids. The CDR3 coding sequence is TGTGCCATCAGTCCAGGGGGCTTCAATCAGCCCCAGCATTTT. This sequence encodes CAISPGGFNQPQHF.

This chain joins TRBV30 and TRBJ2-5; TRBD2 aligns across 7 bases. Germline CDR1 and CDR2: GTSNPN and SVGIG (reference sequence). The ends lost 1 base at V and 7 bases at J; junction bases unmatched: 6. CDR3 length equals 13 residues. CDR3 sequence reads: CAWSASGKGTQYF. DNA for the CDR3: TGTGCCTGGAGTGCTAGCGGTAAAGGGACCCAGTACTTC.

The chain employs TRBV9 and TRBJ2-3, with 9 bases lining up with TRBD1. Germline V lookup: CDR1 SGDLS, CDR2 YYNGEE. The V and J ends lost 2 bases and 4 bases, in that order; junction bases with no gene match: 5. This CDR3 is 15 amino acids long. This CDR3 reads CASSVIDRGSDTQYF. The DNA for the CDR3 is TGTGCCAGCAGCGTCATCGACAGGGGGTCAGATACGCAGTATTTT.

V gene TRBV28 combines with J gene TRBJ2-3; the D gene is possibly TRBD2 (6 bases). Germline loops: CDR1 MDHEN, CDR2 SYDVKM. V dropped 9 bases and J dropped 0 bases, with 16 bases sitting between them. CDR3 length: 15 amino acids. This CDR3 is CASRRRRESTDTQYF. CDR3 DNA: TGTGCCAGTCGTCGAAGGCGGGAAAGCACAGATACGCAGTATTTT. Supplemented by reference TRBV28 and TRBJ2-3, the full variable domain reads DVKVTQSSRYLVKRTGEKVFLECVQDMDHENMFWYRQDPGLGLRLIYFSYDVKMKEKGDIPEGYSVSREKKERFSLILESASTNQTSMYLCASRRRRESTDTQYFGPGTRLTVL.

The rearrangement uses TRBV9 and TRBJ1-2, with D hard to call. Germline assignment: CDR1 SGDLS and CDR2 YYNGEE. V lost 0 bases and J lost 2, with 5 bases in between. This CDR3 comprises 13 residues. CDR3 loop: CASSVATNYGYTF. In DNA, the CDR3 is TGTGCCAGCAGCGTAGCTACGAACTATGGCTACACCTTC.

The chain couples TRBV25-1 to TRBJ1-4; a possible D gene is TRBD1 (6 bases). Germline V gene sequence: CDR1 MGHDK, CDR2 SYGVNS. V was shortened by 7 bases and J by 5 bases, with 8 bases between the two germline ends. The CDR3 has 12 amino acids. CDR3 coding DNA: TGTGCCAGCAAACAGGGAAATGAAAAACTGTTTTTT. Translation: CASKQGNEKLFF.

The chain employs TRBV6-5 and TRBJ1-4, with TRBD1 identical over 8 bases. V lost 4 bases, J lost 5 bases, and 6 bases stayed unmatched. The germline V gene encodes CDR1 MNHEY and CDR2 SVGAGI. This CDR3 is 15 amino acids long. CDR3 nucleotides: TGTGCCAGCAGTTTCGACAGGGGTGGGAATGAAAAACTGTTTTTT. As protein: CASSFDRGGNEKLFF.

DNA of the CDR3: TGTGCCAGTAGAGGGACAGGAGATAACTATGGCTACACCTTC. It translates to CASRGTGDNYGYTF. V is TRBV19 and J is TRBJ1-2, with TRBD1 matching 8 bases. J gave up 1 base and V 6 bases, and 4 bases lay outside the gene matches. Germline V gene data show CDR1 as LNHDA and CDR2 as SQIVND (reference sequence). This CDR3 has 14 amino acids.

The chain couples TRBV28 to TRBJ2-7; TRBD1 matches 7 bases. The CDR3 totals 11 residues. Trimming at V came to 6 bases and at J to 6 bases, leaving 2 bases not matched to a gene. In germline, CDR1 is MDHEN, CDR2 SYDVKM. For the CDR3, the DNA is TGTGCCAGCAGGGCAGGGGGCGAGCAGTACTTC. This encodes CASRAGGEQYF.

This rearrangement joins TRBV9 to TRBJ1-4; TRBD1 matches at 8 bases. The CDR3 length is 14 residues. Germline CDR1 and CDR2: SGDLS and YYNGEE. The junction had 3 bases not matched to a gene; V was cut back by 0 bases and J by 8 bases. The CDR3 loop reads CASSVGTGREKLFF. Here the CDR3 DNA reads TGTGCCAGCAGCGTAGGGACAGGGCGAGAAAAACTGTTTTTT.

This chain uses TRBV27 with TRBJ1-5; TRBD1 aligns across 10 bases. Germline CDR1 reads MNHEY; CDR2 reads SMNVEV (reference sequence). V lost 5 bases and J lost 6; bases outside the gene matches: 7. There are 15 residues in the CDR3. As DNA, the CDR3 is TGTGCCAGCAGTCTACGGACAGGGGGTATTCAGCCCCAGCATTTT. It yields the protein CASSLRTGGIQPQHF.

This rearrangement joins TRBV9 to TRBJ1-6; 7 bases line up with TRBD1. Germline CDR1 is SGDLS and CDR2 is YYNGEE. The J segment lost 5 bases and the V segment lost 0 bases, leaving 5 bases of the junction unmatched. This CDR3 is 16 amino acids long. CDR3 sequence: CASSVGGGTDNSPLHF. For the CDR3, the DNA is TGTGCCAGCAGCGTAGGTGGCGGGACAGATAATTCACCCCTCCACTTT. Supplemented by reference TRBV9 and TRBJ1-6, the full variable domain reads DSGVTQTPKHLITATGQRVTLRCSPRSGDLSVYWYQQSLDQGLQFLIQYYNGEERAKGNILERFSAQQFPDLHSELNLSSLELGDSALYFCASSVGGGTDNSPLHFGNGTRLTVT.

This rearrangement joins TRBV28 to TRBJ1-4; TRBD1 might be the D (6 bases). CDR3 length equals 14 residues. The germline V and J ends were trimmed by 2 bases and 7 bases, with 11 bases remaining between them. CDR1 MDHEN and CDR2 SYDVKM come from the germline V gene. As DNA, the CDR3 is TGTGCCAGCAGTTTAGGGGGCGATAGTGAAAAACTGTTTTTT. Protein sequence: CASSLGGDSEKLFF.